Presented here are 5 T cell receptor beta chains from one specimen sequenced in a study of blood T cells in healthy people across ages. Next came a second PCR, run for roughly 6 to 11 cycles, which used a sample-barcoded 5' primer along with a J-beta primer mix. TCRdb used MiXCR to reprocess the 5' RACE reads, holding one entry per CDR3 protein. The sample consists of approximately 780,000 distinct CDR3 sequences, more than 25% of them appearing once. Another study also made use of these data, one on T cells of mothers and their children.

The sequencing sample was made of blood. Receptors originate from a boy between 10 and 17 years old in good health.

This clonotype has only a few counts. This chain connects TRBV2 to TRBJ2-7, with D tentatively TRBD1 or TRBD2 (6 bases each). CDR1 and CDR2 from the germline V gene are SNHLY and FYNNEI. The CDR3 totals 15 residues. V was pared by 1 base and J by 6 bases, with 16 bases between. The CDR3 loop is CASSEVGGRVIEQYF. CDR3 bases: TGTGCCAGCAGTGAAGTGGGGGGCAGGGTGATCGAGCAGTACTTC. Filled out from reference TRBV2 and TRBJ2-7, the complete variable domain reads EPEVTQTPSHQVTQMGQEVILRCVPISNHLYFYWYRQILGQKVEFLVSFYNNEISEKSEIFDDQFSVERPDGSNFTLKIRSTKLEDSAMYFCASSEVGGRVIEQYFGPGTRLTVT.

This clonotype has just a few counts. This chain joins TRBV20-1 and TRBJ1-6, with D maybe TRBD1 (5 bases). There are 16 residues in the CDR3. Trimming left V 3 bases short and J 6 bases short, with 18 bases between. Germline values: CDR1 DFQATT, CDR2 SNEGSKA (reference sequence). CDR3 residues: CSARGVEGPSNSPLHF. DNA of the CDR3: TGCAGTGCTAGGGGTGTGGAGGGGCCCAGTAATTCACCCCTCCACTTT.

This clonotype was counted a few times. The chain combines TRBV7-9 with TRBJ1-6; TRBD1 matches at 7 bases. V gave up 4 bases and J gave up 11 bases; unmatched junction bases: 8. CDR3 length equals 14 residues. Germline CDR1 and CDR2: SEHNR and FQNEAQ (reference sequence). CDR3 nucleotide sequence: TGTGCCAGCAGCTCAGATACGAGGGGGCCACCCCTCCACTTT. This codes for CASSSDTRGPPLHF.

There are a few counts of this clonotype. This chain joins TRBV7-2 and TRBJ1-4; D unclear. The V gene lost 2 bases and the J gene lost 7 bases, with 8 bases spanning the gap. This CDR3 spans 13 amino acids. Per germline, CDR1 SGHTA and CDR2 FQGNSA. This CDR3 is CASSLWGAEKLFF. The DNA of the CDR3 is TGTGCCAGCAGCTTATGGGGAGCTGAAAAACTGTTTTTT.

This clonotype was seen only a few times. V is TRBV12-3 or TRBV12-4 and J is TRBJ1-5; maybe TRBD1 (5 bases). The CDR3 extends over 12 amino acids. Between the trimmed V and J ends, which lost 8 bases and 7 bases, there was a span of 12 bases. The CDR3 protein is CASRRGEQPQHF. CDR3 nucleotide sequence: TGTGCCAGCCGCCGGGGGGAACAGCCCCAGCATTTT.